The clone carrying this TCR beta chain was observed once. Its antigen is not known. The sample has other DNA sequences that encode this CDR3 too. This entry is derived from a study of OX40 agonist ivuxolimab in advanced cancers. The wider study: Patients undergoing dose escalation presented with hepatocellular carcinoma, melanoma, renal cell or head and neck cancer. In three patients, partial responses were observed, one with hepatocellular carcinoma and two with cutaneous melanoma. Regarding the study as a whole: Within 6 weeks, CD4+ and CD8+ blood T cells expanded clonally at 0.1 to 3.0 mg/kg. More expanded clones were seen, on average, in CD8+ T cells than in CD4+.

Sequencing was performed with immunoSEQ multiplex PCR; in TCRdb, only in-frame clones are kept and a portion is missing. The data hold under 95,000 clones, with over 85% observed a single time. Source: CD4+ or CD8+ T cells sorted from blood, taken in a trial of the OX40 agonist ivuxolimab. The TCR was taken from an adult with an advanced solid tumor such as melanoma, head and neck, liver or kidney cancer.

The DNA for the CDR3 is TGTGCCTGGAGTGTATGGGGGGGGGAGACCCAGTACTTC. It yields the protein CAWSVWGGETQYF. V and J are TRBV30 and TRBJ2-5; 7 bases are a match to TRBD2. The CDR3 has 13 amino acids. V was clipped by 0 bases and J by 5 bases; unmatched bases: 3. Germline values: CDR1 GTSNPN, CDR2 SVGIG (reference sequence).